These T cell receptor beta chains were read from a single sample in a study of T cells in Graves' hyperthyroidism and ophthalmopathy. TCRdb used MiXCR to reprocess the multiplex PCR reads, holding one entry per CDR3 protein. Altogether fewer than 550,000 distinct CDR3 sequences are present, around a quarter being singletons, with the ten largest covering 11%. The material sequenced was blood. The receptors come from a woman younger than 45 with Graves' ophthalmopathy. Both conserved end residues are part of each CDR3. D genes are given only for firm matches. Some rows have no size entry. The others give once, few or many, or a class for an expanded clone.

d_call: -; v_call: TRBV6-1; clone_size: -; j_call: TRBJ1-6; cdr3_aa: CASSPGGTGALHF; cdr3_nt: TGTGCCAGCAGCCCTGGAGGGACCGGGGCCCTCCACTTT
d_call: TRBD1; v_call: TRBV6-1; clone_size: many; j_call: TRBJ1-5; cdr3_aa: CASSLGQGKTQHF; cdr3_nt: TGTGCCAGCAGCCTGGGACAGGGAAAGACCCAGCATTTT
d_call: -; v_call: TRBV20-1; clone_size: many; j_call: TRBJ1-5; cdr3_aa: CSASNNQPQHF; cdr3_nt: TGCAGTGCTAGTAACAATCAGCCCCAGCATTTT
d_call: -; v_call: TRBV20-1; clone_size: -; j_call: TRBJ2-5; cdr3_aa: CSATEQRLRETQYF; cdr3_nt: TGCAGTGCCACGGAACAGCGCCTTCGAGAGACCCAGTACTTC
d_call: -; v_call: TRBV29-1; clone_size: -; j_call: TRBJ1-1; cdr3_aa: CSTKNTEAFF; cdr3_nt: TGCAGCACAAAGAACACTGAAGCTTTCTTT
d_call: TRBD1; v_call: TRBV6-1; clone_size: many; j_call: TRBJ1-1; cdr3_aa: CASTSGGGSSEAFF; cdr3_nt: TGTGCCAGCACCTCAGGGGGGGGATCGTCTGAAGCTTTCTTT
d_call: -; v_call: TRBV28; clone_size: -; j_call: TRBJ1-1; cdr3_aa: CASSNGGKAFF; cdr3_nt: TGTGCCAGCAGCAACGGGGGAAAGGCTTTCTTT
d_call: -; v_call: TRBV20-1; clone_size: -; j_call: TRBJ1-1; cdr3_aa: CSASVRGSNTEAFF; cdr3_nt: TGCAGTGCTAGTGTGAGGGGCTCCAACACTGAAGCTTTCTTT
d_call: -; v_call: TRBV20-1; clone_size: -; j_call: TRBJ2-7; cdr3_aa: CSARNIGRLASYEQYF; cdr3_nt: TGCAGTGCTAGAAACATCGGACGGCTAGCTTCCTACGAGCAGTACTTC
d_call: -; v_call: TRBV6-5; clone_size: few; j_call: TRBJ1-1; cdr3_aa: CASSYPPPNTEAFF; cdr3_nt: TGTGCCAGCAGTTACCCCCCACCGAACACTGAAGCTTTCTTT
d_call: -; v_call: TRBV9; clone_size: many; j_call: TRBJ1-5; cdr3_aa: CASSVGSRGQPQHF; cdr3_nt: TGTGCCAGCAGCGTAGGATCGCGAGGGCAGCCCCAGCATTTT
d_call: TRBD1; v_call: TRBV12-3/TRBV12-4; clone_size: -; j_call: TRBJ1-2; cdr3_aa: CASSLLQGGYGYTF; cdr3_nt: TGTGCCAGCAGTTTACTCCAGGGGGGCTATGGCTACACCTTC
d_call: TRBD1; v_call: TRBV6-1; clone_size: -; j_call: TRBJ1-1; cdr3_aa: CASTGTGSVAFF; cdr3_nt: TGTGCCAGCACCGGGACAGGCTCTGTTGCTTTCTTT
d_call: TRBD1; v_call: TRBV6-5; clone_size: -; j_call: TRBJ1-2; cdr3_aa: CASSYLRTGGSYGYTF; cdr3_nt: TGTGCCAGCAGTTACTTACGGACAGGGGGTAGCTATGGCTACACCTTC
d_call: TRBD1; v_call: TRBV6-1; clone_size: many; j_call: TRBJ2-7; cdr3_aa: CASSDDRGYEQYF; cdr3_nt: TGTGCCAGCAGTGATGACAGGGGCTACGAGCAGTACTTC
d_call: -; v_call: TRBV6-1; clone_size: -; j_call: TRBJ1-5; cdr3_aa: CASSEGQSWSQPQHF; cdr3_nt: TGTGCCAGCAGTGAGGGGCAGTCTTGGAGTCAGCCCCAGCATTTT
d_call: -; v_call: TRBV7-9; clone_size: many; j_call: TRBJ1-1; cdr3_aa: CASSFSWTEAFF; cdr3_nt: TGTGCCAGCAGCTTTTCGTGGACTGAAGCTTTCTTT
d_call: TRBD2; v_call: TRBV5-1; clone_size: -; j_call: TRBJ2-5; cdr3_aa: CASMESAGGEETQYF; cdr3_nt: TGCGCCAGCATGGAGTCGGCGGGGGGGGAAGAGACCCAGTACTTC
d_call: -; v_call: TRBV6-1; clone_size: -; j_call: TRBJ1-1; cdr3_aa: CASSDKAGIMKAFF; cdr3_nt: TGTGCCAGCAGTGACAAGGCAGGAATTATGAAAGCTTTCTTT
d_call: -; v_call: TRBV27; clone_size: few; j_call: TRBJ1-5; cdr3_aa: CASSSYYGSASNQPQHF; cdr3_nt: TGTGCCAGCAGCTCTTACTATGGGTCGGCTAGCAATCAGCCCCAGCATTTT
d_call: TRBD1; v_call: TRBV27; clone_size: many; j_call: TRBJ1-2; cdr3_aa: CASSDPDRSRGYTF; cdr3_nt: TGTGCCAGCAGTGATCCGGACAGGTCGCGTGGCTACACCTTC
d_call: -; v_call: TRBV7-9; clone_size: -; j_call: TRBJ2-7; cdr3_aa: CASSLRRDPYEQYF; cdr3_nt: TGTGCCAGCAGCTTGCGGCGGGATCCCTACGAGCAGTACTTC
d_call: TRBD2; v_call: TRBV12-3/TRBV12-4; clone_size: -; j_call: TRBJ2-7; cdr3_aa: CASSSRSSGWRGQYF; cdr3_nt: TGTGCCAGCAGTTCCAGATCTAGCGGGTGGAGGGGGCAGTACTTC
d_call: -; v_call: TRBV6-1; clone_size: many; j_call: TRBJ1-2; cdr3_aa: CASSHRPMNGDYGYTF; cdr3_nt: TGTGCCAGCAGCCATCGACCGATGAATGGAGACTATGGCTACACCTTC
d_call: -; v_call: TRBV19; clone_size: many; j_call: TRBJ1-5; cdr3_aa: CASSMGQLSGPQHF; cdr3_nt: TGTGCCAGTAGTATGGGCCAGCTATCAGGGCCCCAGCATTTT
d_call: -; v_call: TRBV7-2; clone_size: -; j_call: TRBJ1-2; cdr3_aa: CASSLAPSVGYGYTF; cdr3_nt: TGTGCCAGCAGCTTAGCGCCCAGCGTGGGCTATGGCTACACCTTC
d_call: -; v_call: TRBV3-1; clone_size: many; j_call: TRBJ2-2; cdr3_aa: CASSQTGPELFF; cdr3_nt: TGTGCCAGCAGCCAAACGGGACCGGAGCTGTTTTTT
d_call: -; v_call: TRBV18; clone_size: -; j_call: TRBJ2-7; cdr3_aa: CASSPGAQVDGYEQYF; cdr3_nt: TGTGCCAGCTCACCGGGGGCCCAGGTAGACGGCTACGAGCAGTACTTC
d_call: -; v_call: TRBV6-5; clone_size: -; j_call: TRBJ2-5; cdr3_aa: CASSYSGGLPETQYF; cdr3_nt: TGTGCCAGCAGTTACTCGGGGGGGCTACCGGAGACCCAGTACTTC
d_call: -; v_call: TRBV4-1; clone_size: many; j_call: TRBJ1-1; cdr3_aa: CASSQPDRNTEAFF; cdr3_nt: TGCGCCAGCAGCCAACCGGACAGGAACACTGAAGCTTTCTTT
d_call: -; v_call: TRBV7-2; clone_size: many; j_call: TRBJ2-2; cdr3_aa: CASSLDTGELFF; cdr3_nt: TGTGCCAGCAGCTTAGACACCGGGGAGCTGTTTTTT
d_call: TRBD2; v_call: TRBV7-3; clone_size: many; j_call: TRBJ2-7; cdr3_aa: CASSFLAGPTYEQYF; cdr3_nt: TGTGCCAGCAGCTTTTTAGCGGGGCCGACCTACGAGCAGTACTTC
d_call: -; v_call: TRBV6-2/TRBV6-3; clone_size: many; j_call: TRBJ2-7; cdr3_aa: CASSYPTADTYEQYF; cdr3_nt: TGTGCCAGCAGTTACCCCACAGCGGACACCTACGAGCAGTACTTC
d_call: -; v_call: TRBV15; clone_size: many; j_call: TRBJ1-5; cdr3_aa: CATSRDQDNQPQHF; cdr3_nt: TGTGCCACCAGCAGAGACCAGGATAATCAGCCCCAGCATTTT
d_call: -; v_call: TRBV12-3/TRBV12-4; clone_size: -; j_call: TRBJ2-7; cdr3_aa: CASSLDSSYEQCF; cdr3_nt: TGTGCCAGCAGTTTAGATAGCTCCTACGAGCAGTGCTTC
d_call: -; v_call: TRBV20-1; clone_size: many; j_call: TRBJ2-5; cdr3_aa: CSASTPNQETQYF; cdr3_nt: TGCAGTGCTAGTACTCCGAACCAAGAGACCCAGTACTTC
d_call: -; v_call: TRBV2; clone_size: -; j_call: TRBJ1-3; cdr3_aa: CASSEGSHAGNTIYF; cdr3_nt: TGTGCCAGCAGTGAAGGATCGCATGCTGGAAACACCATATATTTT
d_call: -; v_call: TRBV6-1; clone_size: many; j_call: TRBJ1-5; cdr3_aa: CASSEGNGGFQPQHF; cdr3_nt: TGTGCCAGCAGTGAAGGTAATGGGGGCTTTCAGCCCCAGCATTTT
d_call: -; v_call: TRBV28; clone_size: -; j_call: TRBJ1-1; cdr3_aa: CASGGAENTEAFF; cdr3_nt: TGTGCCAGCGGGGGCGCAGAGAACACTGAAGCTTTCTTT
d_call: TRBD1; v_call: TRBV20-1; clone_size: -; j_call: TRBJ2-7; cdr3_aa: CAPRGGTGVYEQYF; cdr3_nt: TGCGCCCCCAGGGGTGGGACAGGGGTCTACGAGCAGTACTTC
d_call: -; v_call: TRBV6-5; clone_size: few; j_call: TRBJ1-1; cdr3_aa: CASSSTWSGPTEAFF; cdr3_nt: TGTGCCAGCAGTTCCACTTGGTCGGGGCCCACTGAAGCTTTCTTT
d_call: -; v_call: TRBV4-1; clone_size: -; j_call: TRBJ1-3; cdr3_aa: CASSQAGTYESSGNTIYF; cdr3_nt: TGCGCCAGCAGCCAAGCGGGGACATACGAGTCCTCTGGAAACACCATATATTTT
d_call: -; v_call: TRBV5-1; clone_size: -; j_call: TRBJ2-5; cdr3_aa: CASLQGKQETQYF; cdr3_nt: TGCGCCAGCCTACAAGGGAAACAAGAGACCCAGTACTTC
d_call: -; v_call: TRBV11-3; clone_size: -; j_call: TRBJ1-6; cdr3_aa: CASSLEMVNSPLHF; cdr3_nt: TGTGCCAGCAGCTTAGAGATGGTTAACTCGCCCCTCCACTTT
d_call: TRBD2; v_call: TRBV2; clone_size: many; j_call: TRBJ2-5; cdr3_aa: CASSRLAGGTQYF; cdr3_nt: TGTGCCAGCAGCCGACTAGCGGGCGGGACCCAGTACTTC
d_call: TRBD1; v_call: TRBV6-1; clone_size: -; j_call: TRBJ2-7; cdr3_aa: CASRGDRGLEQYF; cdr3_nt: TGTGCCAGCAGGGGGGACAGGGGGCTCGAGCAGTACTTC
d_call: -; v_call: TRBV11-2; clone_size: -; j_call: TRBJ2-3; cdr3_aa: CASSTPDATDTQYF; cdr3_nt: TGTGCCAGCAGCACCCCGGACGCCACAGATACGCAGTATTTT
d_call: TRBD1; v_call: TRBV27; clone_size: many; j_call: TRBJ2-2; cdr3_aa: CASSSGQGSNTGELFF; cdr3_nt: TGTGCCAGCAGTTCCGGACAGGGCTCGAACACCGGGGAGCTGTTTTTT
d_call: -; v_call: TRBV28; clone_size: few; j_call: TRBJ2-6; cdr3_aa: CASRSTGPTGANVLTF; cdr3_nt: TGTGCCAGCAGATCAACGGGCCCGACTGGGGCCAACGTCCTGACTTTC
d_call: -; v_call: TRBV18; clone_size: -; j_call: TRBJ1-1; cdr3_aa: CASSPLLSDRLMPDTEAFF; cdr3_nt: TGTGCCAGCTCACCACTACTCTCGGACAGACTAATGCCGGACACTGAAGCTTTCTTT
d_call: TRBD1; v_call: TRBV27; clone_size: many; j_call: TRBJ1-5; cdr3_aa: CASSLRGLGTGINQPQHF; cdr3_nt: TGTGCCAGCAGTTTAAGGGGGTTGGGGACAGGGATTAATCAGCCCCAGCATTTT
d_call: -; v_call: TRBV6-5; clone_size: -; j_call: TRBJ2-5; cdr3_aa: CASSYSQGKAKETQYF; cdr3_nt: TGTGCCAGCAGTTACTCTCAGGGGAAAGCCAAAGAGACCCAGTACTTC
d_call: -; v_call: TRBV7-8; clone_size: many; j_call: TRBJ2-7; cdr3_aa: CASSSRGRVSYEQYF; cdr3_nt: TGTGCCAGCAGCTCTCGGGGGCGGGTCTCCTACGAGCAGTACTTC
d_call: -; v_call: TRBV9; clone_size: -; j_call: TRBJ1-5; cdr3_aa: CASSVRGLGQPQHF; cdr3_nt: TGTGCCAGCAGCGTACGGGGTTTGGGTCAGCCCCAGCATTTT
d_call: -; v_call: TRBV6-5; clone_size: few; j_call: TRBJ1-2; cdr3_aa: CASSSPWAGQYGYTF; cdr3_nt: TGTGCCAGCAGTTCCCCGTGGGCGGGTCAATATGGCTACACCTTC
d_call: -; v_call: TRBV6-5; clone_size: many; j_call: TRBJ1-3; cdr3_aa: CASSYSRVSSGNTIYF; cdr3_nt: TGTGCCAGCAGTTACTCTAGGGTCAGCTCTGGAAACACCATATATTTT
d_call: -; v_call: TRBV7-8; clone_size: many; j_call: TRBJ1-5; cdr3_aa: CASSSTDRNNQPQHF; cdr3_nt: TGTGCCAGCAGCTCCACGGACAGAAACAATCAGCCCCAGCATTTT